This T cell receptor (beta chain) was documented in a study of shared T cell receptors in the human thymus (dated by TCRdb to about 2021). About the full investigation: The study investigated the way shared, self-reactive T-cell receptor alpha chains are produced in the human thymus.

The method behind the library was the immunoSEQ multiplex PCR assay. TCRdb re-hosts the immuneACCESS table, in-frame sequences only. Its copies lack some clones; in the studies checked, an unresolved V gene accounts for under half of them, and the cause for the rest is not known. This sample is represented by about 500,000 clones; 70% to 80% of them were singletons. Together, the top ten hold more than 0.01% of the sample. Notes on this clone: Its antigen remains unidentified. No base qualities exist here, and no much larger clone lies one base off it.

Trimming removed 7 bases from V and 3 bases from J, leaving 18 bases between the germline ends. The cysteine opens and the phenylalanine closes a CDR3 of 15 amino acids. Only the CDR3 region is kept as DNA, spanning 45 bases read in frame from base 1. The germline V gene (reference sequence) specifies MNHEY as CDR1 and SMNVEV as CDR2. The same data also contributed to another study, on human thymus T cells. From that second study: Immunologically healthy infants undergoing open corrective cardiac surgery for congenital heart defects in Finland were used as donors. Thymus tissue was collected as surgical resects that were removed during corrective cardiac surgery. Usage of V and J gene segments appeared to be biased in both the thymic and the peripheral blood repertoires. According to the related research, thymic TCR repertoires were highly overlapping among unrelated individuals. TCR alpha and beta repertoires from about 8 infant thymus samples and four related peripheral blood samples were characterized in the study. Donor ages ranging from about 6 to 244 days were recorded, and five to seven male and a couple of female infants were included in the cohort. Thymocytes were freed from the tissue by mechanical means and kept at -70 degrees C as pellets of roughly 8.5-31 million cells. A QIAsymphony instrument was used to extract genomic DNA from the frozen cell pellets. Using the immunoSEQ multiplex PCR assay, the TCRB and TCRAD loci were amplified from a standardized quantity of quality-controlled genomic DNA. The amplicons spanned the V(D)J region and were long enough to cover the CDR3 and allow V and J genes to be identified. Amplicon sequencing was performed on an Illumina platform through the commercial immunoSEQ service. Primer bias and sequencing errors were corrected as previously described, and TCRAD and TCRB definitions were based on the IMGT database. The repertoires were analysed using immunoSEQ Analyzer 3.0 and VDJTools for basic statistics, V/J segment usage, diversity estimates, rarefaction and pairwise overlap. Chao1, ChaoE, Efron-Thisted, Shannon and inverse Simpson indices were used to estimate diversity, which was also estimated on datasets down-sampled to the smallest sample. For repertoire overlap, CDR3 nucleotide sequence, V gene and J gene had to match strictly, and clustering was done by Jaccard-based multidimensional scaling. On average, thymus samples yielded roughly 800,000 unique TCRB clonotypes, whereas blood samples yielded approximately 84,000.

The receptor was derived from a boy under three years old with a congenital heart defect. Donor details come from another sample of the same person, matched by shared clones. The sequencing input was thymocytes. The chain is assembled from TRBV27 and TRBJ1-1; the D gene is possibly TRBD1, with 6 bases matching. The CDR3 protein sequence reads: CASTPGAGRDTEAFF. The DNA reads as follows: TGTGCCAGCACCCCAGGGGCGGGCCGGGACACTGAAGCTTTCTTT.